A single sample is the source of the 2 T cell receptor beta chains below, sequenced in a study of somatic mutations in cytotoxic T cells in rheumatoid arthritis. The repertoire was sequenced with immunoSEQ multiplex PCR; TCRdb's copy has only in-frame clones and lacks some. The sample lists 2,000 to 2,500 clones, around 77% occurring once. Sequenced material: CD8+ T cells sorted from blood. The receptors were gathered from a woman in her thirties or forties with rheumatoid arthritis.

The rearrangement joins TRBV13 to TRBJ1-1; D remains unclear. V was cut by 4 bases and J by 5 bases, with 8 bases left in between. The CDR3 has 12 residues. CDR1 is PRHDT, CDR2 FYEKMQ, per germline (reference sequence). CDR3 sequence reads: CASSSATTEAFF. The CDR3 DNA reads TGTGCCAGCAGCTCCGCGACAACTGAAGCTTTCTTT.

This chain links TRBV27 with TRBJ2-3, with TRBD1 as a possible D gene (6 bases). The CDR3 covers 15 residues. Germline CDR1 and CDR2: MNHEY and SMNVEV (reference sequence). Trimming took off 10 bases at V and 0 bases at J, with 17 bases between the two ends. The CDR3 coding sequence is TGTGCCACCCTACACCACAGGGAGAGCACAGATACGCAGTATTTT. Its translation is CATLHHRESTDTQYF.